One sample yielded the 14 T cell receptor beta chains listed below, sequenced in a study of blood T cell repertoires in COVID-19. Sequencing used immunoSEQ multiplex PCR; TCRdb keeps in-frame clones, though not all of them. The sample contains roughly 240,000 clones, roughly 80% of which appear only once. The specimen was PBMCs or T cells enriched from blood (not recorded which). These receptors all stem from a woman aged 40 to 49 who had been exposed to COVID-19.

The genes are TRBV13 and TRBJ2-3; TRBD2 matches at 10 bases. The CDR3 runs to 14 residues. V lost 5 bases and J lost 4; bases outside the gene matches: 3. Germline CDR1 is PRHDT and CDR2 is FYEKMQ (reference sequence). The CDR3 DNA reads as TGTGCCAGCAGCCAGCGGGGGGGCGCAGATACGCAGTATTTT. Encoded protein: CASSQRGGADTQYF.

V is TRBV7-2 and J is TRBJ2-6; the D gene is possibly TRBD2 (6 bases). CDR3 length: 15 residues. From germline, CDR1 is SGHTA and CDR2 FQGNSA. Trimming stripped 5 bases from V and 3 bases from J, with 11 bases between. The CDR3 DNA sequence: TGTGCCAGCAGCCGTGGAGGGGATGGGGCCAACGTCCTGACTTTC. The encoded protein is CASSRGGDGANVLTF.

This clone has only one observation. The chain uses TRBV9 and TRBJ2-7, with 8 bases aligning to TRBD1. Germline loops: CDR1 SGDLS, CDR2 YYNGEE. This CDR3 contains 15 residues. V trimming: 4 bases; J trimming: 2 bases; junction bases outside the gene matches: 8. The CDR3 bases are TGTGCCAGCAGCCCTCGGGACAGGTCGACCTACGAGCAGTACTTC. Amino acids: CASSPRDRSTYEQYF.

V gene TRBV29-1 combines with J gene TRBJ1-1; 7 nucleotides match TRBD1. This CDR3 is built from 14 residues. CDR1 and CDR2 (germline): SQVTM, ANQGSEA. The V segment lost 5 bases and the J segment 3 bases; nucleotides outside the gene matches: 9. CDR3 DNA sequence: TGCAGCGTTAATACAGGGGCCCAAGACACTGAAGCTTTCTTT. It is translated as CSVNTGAQDTEAFF. Supplemented by reference TRBV29-1 and TRBJ1-1, the full variable domain reads SAVISQKPSRDICQRGTSLTIQCQVDSQVTMMFWYRQQPGQSLTLIATANQGSEATYESGFVIDKFPISRPNLTFSTLTVSNMSPEDSSIYLCSVNTGAQDTEAFFGQGTRLTVV.

V usage is TRBV18 and J usage is TRBJ2-5; the D is unclear. The CDR3 has 14 amino acids. The germline V gene encodes CDR1 KGHSH and CDR2 LQKENI. Deletions cut 0 bases from V and 0 bases from J, with 5 bases between. CDR3 in amino acids: CASSPPSYQETQYF. The CDR3 bases are TGTGCCAGCTCACCACCGTCCTACCAAGAGACCCAGTACTTC.

V is TRBV28 and J is TRBJ1-2; a weak D match, TRBD1 (5 bases). CDR3 length equals 14 residues. Germline CDR1 MDHEN, CDR2 SYDVKM. V shed 2 bases and J shed 4 bases, with 11 bases lying between them. The CDR3 DNA is TGTGCCAGCAGTTTAGGTAGGGGAAGCTATGGCTACACCTTC. This encodes CASSLGRGSYGYTF.

This clone was detected a few times. The gene calls are TRBV19 and TRBJ1-1, with 11 bases aligning to TRBD1. Trimming removed 4 bases from V and 6 bases from J; junction bases left unmatched: 4. Per the germline V gene, CDR1 is LNHDA and CDR2 is SQIVND (reference sequence). The CDR3 is made up of 14 amino acids. The CDR3 nucleotides read TGTGCCAGTAGTACGGGACAGGGGGGGTCTGAAGCTTTCTTT. Translated: CASSTGQGGSEAFF.

This clone was seen only a few times. The chain employs TRBV5-1 and TRBJ2-5, with D perhaps matching TRBD1 (8 bases). Germline CDR1 is SGHRS and CDR2 is YFSETQ. The CDR3 contains 14 residues. V lost 5 bases to trimming and J lost 2 bases, with 13 bases between them. The DNA of the CDR3 is TGCGCCAGCAGTGCACAGGGGGGGCAAGAGACCCAGTACTTC. Translation: CASSAQGGQETQYF.

As concerns this clone: Other DNA sequences in this sample translate to the same CDR3. The chain joins TRBV12-3 or TRBV12-4 to TRBJ1-6; D uncertain. The length of the CDR3 is 12 residues. Trimming stripped 6 bases from V and 10 bases from J, with 10 bases between. The CDR3 DNA sequence: TGTGCCAGCAGCTACAGTGGGTCACCCCTCCACTTT. Protein: CASSYSGSPLHF.

V gene TRBV2 combines with J gene TRBJ1-2, with TRBD1 identical over 7 bases. Germline values: CDR1 SNHLY, CDR2 FYNNEI. The CDR3 is made up of 14 amino acids. The J segment lost 0 bases and the V segment lost 5 bases, leaving 3 bases of the junction unmatched. The CDR3 sequence is CASSWDSTNYGYTF. As DNA, the CDR3 is TGTGCCAGCAGTTGGGACAGCACTAACTATGGCTACACCTTC.

The chain carries TRBV4-1 and TRBJ2-6, with a possible D match to TRBD1 (6 bases). Trimming cost V 2 bases and J 1 base, with 15 bases left between them. Germline V gene lookup returns CDR1 MGHRA and CDR2 YSYEKL. The CDR3 is made up of 18 amino acids. The CDR3 bases are TGCGCCAGCAGCCAATTGAGGGGGATCCATTCTGGGGCCAACGTCCTGACTTTC. Protein sequence: CASSQLRGIHSGANVLTF.

This clone turned up a few times. The chain uses TRBV19 and TRBJ1-5; D not resolved. The CDR3 runs 14 residues. Trimming took 3 bases from V and 4 from J, leaving 10 bases between them. Looked up from germline, CDR1 is LNHDA and CDR2 is SQIVND (reference sequence). CDR3 sequence reads: CASSIERANQPQHF. The CDR3, as DNA: TGTGCCAGTAGTATTGAGAGGGCTAATCAGCCCCAGCATTTT.

This chain joins TRBV23-1 and TRBJ1-5, with a possible D match to TRBD1 (5 bases). TRBV23-1 is marked as an open reading frame, function uncertain. V was trimmed by 2 bases and J by 0 bases, leaving 14 bases between them. The CDR3 totals 17 residues. The CDR3 nucleotides read TGCGCCAGCAGTCAAAAGGCAGGGTGTTATAGCAATCAGCCCCAGCATTTT. Protein sequence: CASSQKAGCYSNQPQHF.

The DNA of the CDR3 is TGCGCCAGCAGCCAAGGGGGAGGTGTGAACACTGAAGCTTTCTTT. Its translation: CASSQGGGVNTEAFF. This chain joins TRBV4-1 and TRBJ1-1, with D unresolved. CDR3 length: 15 amino acids. V lost 1 base to trimming and J lost 0 bases, with 9 bases between them. The germline gives CDR1 MGHRA, CDR2 YSYEKL.